These 23 T cell receptor beta chains were sequenced from one sample in a study of blood T cell repertoires in COVID-19. The method was immunoSEQ multiplex PCR; TCRdb's version includes in-frame clones alone and lacks a portion of them. The sample holds 100,000 to 150,000 clones, roughly 91% seen once. What was sequenced was peripheral blood. These receptor sequences come from a human donor in a cohort sampled during active COVID-19.

This CDR3 is CASSQVDLISYNEQFF. The CDR3 coding sequence is TGCGCCAGCAGCCAAGTCGATCTAATCTCCTACAATGAGCAGTTCTTC. The chain has TRBV4-1 and TRBJ2-1; D not certain. CDR1 is MGHRA and CDR2 is YSYEKL in the germline V gene. This CDR3 spans 16 amino acids. Trimming cost V 1 base and J 0 bases, with 10 bases left between them.

The gene calls are TRBV5-1 and TRBJ2-5; 7 nucleotides align to TRBD1. The CDR3 totals 14 residues. V lost 0 bases, J lost 4 bases, and 3 bases stayed unmatched. Germline V gene sequence: CDR1 SGHRS, CDR2 YFSETQ. The CDR3 protein is CASSLGGGRETQYF. CDR3 nucleotides: TGCGCCAGCAGCTTGGGAGGGGGCAGAGAGACCCAGTACTTC.

The chain is built from TRBV19 and TRBJ2-1; TRBD2 aligns across 10 bases. The CDR3 consists of 17 residues. Germline values: CDR1 LNHDA, CDR2 SQIVND (reference sequence). V lost 9 bases and J lost 4; bases outside the gene matches: 15. Here the CDR3 DNA reads TGTGCCAGGAAACACGGTGCCCTAGCGGGGGAGTACAATGAGCAGTTCTTC. It translates to CARKHGALAGEYNEQFF.

The V gene is TRBV6-5, the J gene TRBJ2-7, with a possible D match to TRBD1 (6 bases). The CDR3 covers 13 residues. Germline V lookup: CDR1 MNHEY, CDR2 SVGAGI. V was shortened by 7 bases and J by 3 bases, with 13 bases between the two germline ends. The CDR3, as DNA: TGTGCCAGCAAAGTCGGGACAAGCTACGAGCAGTACTTC. Its protein product is CASKVGTSYEQYF.

The chain carries TRBV7-9 and TRBJ2-7, with D possibly being TRBD2 (5 bases). V lost 3 bases, J lost 4 bases, and 16 bases lay in between. The CDR3 has 15 amino acids. Germline V gene sequence: CDR1 SEHNR, CDR2 FQNEAQ (reference sequence). The DNA for the CDR3 is TGTGCCAGCAGCTTGGGCTGGACCCGGGGATACGAGCAGTACTTC. The encoded protein is CASSLGWTRGYEQYF.

The chain couples TRBV5-1 to TRBJ1-2; D may be TRBD1 (6 bases). The CDR3 spans 13 residues. V was pared by 1 base and J by 7 bases, with 11 bases between. Germline V gene lookup returns CDR1 SGHRS and CDR2 YFSETQ. CDR3 sequence reads: CASSLNQGFGYTF. The CDR3 bases are TGCGCCAGCAGCTTGAATCAGGGGTTTGGCTACACCTTC.

CDR3 amino acids: CASSRHSTDTQYF. The CDR3 DNA reads as TGTGCCAGCAGCCGACACAGCACAGATACGCAGTATTTT. This sequence joins TRBV3-1 (or the pseudogene TRBV3-2) and TRBJ2-3; unclear D gene. Germline V CDR1 and CDR2: LGHDT, YNNKEL (reference sequence). Trimming took off 4 bases at V and 0 bases at J, with 5 bases between the two ends. The CDR3 is 13 amino acids.

The chain couples TRBV5-1 to TRBJ2-3; D may be TRBD2 (6 bases). V lost 4 bases, J lost 6 bases, and 33 bases lay in between. Germline V CDR1 and CDR2: SGHRS, YFSETQ. This CDR3 is built from 20 residues. The CDR3, as DNA: TGCGCCAGCAGCGCCAGCTTCCTGGGACTGGGCGGTTCCCTATTGGATACGCAGTATTTT. Translation gives CASSASFLGLGGSLLDTQYF. Drawing the rest from reference TRBV5-1 and TRBJ2-3, the complete variable domain is KAGVTQTPRYLIKTRGQQVTLSCSPISGHRSVSWYQQTPGQGLQFLFEYFSETQRNKGNFPGRFSGRQFSNSRSEMNVSTLELGDSALYLCASSASFLGLGGSLLDTQYFGPGTRLTVL.

The gene calls are TRBV2 and TRBJ2-5, with 7 bases aligning to TRBD1. Trimming took 5 bases from V and 4 from J; bases not matched to a gene: 4. Germline CDR1 reads SNHLY; CDR2 reads FYNNEI. The CDR3 spans 13 residues. The CDR3 loop is CASSPTGRETQYF. Here the CDR3 DNA reads TGTGCCAGCAGTCCGACAGGGAGAGAGACCCAGTACTTC.

This clone was seen just once. The V and J genes are TRBV29-1 and TRBJ2-1; no clear D gene. The germline CDR1 and CDR2 sequences are SQVTM and ANQGSEA. Trimming shortened V by 4 bases and J by 7 bases, and 20 bases separated the two germline ends. The CDR3 is 15 residues long. CDR3 amino acids: CSVAEPSDSHNEQFF. Here the CDR3 DNA reads TGCAGCGTTGCAGAGCCTAGTGATTCCCATAATGAGCAGTTCTTC.

The chain is built from TRBV9 and TRBJ2-3; possible D gene TRBD2, 7 bases. This CDR3 is built from 13 residues. Trimming stripped 8 bases from V and 2 bases from J, with 12 bases between. From germline, CDR1 is SGDLS and CDR2 YYNGEE. The CDR3 region is CASGGGATDTQYF. CDR3 in DNA: TGTGCCAGTGGAGGGGGGGCCACAGATACGCAGTATTTT.

J is TRBJ1-1 and V is TRBV6-6; D is possibly TRBD1 (5 bases). The CDR3 runs 12 residues. Germline V gene data show CDR1 as MNHNY and CDR2 as SVGAGI (reference sequence). V lost 6 bases and J 11 bases, leaving 16 bases between the germline ends. The CDR3 nucleotides are TGTGCCAGCAGAGACCAGGGTTTTGTCGCTTTCTTT. This gives the protein CASRDQGFVAFF.

The chain uses TRBV18 and TRBJ2-7, with 10 bases aligning to TRBD2. Germline V CDR1 and CDR2: KGHSH, LQKENI. With 0 bases clipped from V and 3 bases from J, the junction kept 5 bases outside the gene matches. The CDR3 is made up of 16 amino acids. In DNA form, the CDR3 reads TGTGCCAGCTCACCACCTGGAACTAGCGGGGACTACGAGCAGTACTTC. Translating it yields CASSPPGTSGDYEQYF.

This sequence joins TRBV5-1 and TRBJ1-1; D remains unclear. V lost 1 base and J lost 3, with 10 bases in between. The V gene's germline CDR1 is SGHRS and CDR2 YFSETQ. The CDR3 consists of 14 residues. CDR3 in amino acids: CASSLMGRDTEAFF. CDR3 in DNA: TGCGCCAGCAGCTTGATGGGGAGGGACACTGAAGCTTTCTTT.

V gene TRBV9 combines with J gene TRBJ2-7; TRBD1 matches 8 bases. The V gene's germline CDR1 is SGDLS and CDR2 YYNGEE. J gave up 3 bases and V 4 bases, and 6 bases lay outside the gene matches. CDR3 length equals 14 residues. As DNA, the CDR3 is TGTGCCAGCAGCCGTGGGGGACAGGTCTACGAGCAGTACTTC. Translation gives CASSRGGQVYEQYF. The whole variable domain, filled in from reference TRBV9 and TRBJ2-7, reads DSGVTQTPKHLITATGQRVTLRCSPRSGDLSVYWYQQSLDQGLQFLIQYYNGEERAKGNILERFSAQQFPDLHSELNLSSLELGDSALYFCASSRGGQVYEQYFGPGTRLTVT.

J is TRBJ1-5 and V is TRBV3-1 (or the pseudogene TRBV3-2); possible D gene TRBD1, 5 bases. The CDR3 is made up of 15 amino acids. The V gene's germline CDR1 is LGHDT and CDR2 YNNKEL (reference sequence). V shed 4 bases and J shed 0 bases, with 10 bases lying between them. CDR3 bases: TGTGCCAGCAGCCTAGGGGTTGTTAGCAATCAGCCCCAGCATTTT. It yields the protein CASSLGVVSNQPQHF.

The rearrangement uses TRBV30 and TRBJ2-7; 7 nucleotides line up with TRBD1. CDR1 is GTSNPN, CDR2 SVGIG, per germline (reference sequence). The CDR3 has 13 amino acids. J was trimmed by 2 bases and V by 7 bases; bases with no gene match: 8. The CDR3 nucleotides are TGTGCCTCTGACAGGGATAACCCCTACGAGCAGTACTTC. It specifies CASDRDNPYEQYF.

The chain carries TRBV19 and TRBJ2-2; D might be TRBD1 (5 bases). CDR3 length: 13 residues. V was trimmed by 0 bases and J by 7 bases, leaving 6 bases between them. The germline CDR1 and CDR2 sequences are LNHDA and SQIVND (reference sequence). The CDR3 sequence is CASSIDQGGELFF. CDR3 sequence (DNA): TGTGCCAGTAGTATAGATCAGGGCGGGGAGCTGTTTTTT. The entire variable domain, with the rest obtained from reference TRBV19 and TRBJ2-2, is as follows: DGGITQSPKYLFRKEGQNVTLSCEQNLNHDAMYWYRQDPGQGLRLIYYSQIVNDFQKGDIAEGYSVSREKKESFPLTVTSAQKNPTAFYLCASSIDQGGELFFGEGSRLTVL.

Notes on this clone: Compared with germline, one end of the junction differs, possibly owing to a read error. The chain uses TRBV9 and TRBJ2-2, with 9 bases fitting TRBD2. CDR1 and CDR2 (germline): SGDLS, YYNGEE. This CDR3 has 15 residues. This CDR3 is CARRAGGVSTGELFF. As DNA, the CDR3 is TGCGCCCGCCGCGCGGGGGGGGTTAGTACCGGGGAGCTGTTTTTT.

V gene TRBV3-1 (or the pseudogene TRBV3-2) combines with J gene TRBJ2-1; D is possibly TRBD2 (5 bases). V lost 3 bases and J 5 bases, leaving 26 bases between the germline ends. The CDR3 runs 19 residues. Germline CDR1 and CDR2: LGHDT and YNNKEL (reference sequence). CDR3 sequence (DNA): TGTGCCAGCAGCCAGGTAGTTGTCCCCCCGGGATTTGCCGACAATGAGCAGTTCTTC. Translating gives CASSQVVVPPGFADNEQFF.

This chain uses TRBV19 with TRBJ2-7; 8 bases map to TRBD2. The CDR3 has 14 residues. Per germline, CDR1 LNHDA and CDR2 SQIVND (reference sequence). Germline trimming cut 5 bases from V and 5 bases from J; bases unmatched to any gene: 8. The CDR3 reads CASSPGGAGDEQYF. CDR3 in DNA: TGTGCCAGTAGTCCGGGGGGAGCGGGAGACGAGCAGTACTTC. The full variable domain, with the rest looked up from reference TRBV19 and TRBJ2-7, is DGGITQSPKYLFRKEGQNVTLSCEQNLNHDAMYWYRQDPGQGLRLIYYSQIVNDFQKGDIAEGYSVSREKKESFPLTVTSAQKNPTAFYLCASSPGGAGDEQYFGPGTRLTVT.

This clone was counted a few times. The rearrangement uses TRBV7-6 and TRBJ1-1; no clear D gene. V gave up 1 base and J gave up 0 bases, with 9 bases separating them. In germline, CDR1 is SGHVS, CDR2 FNYEAQ. The CDR3 contains 15 residues. CDR3 amino acids: CASSLDARMNTEAFF. In DNA form, the CDR3 reads TGTGCCAGCAGCTTAGACGCCAGGATGAACACTGAAGCTTTCTTT.

The chain recombines TRBV2 with TRBJ2-3; 9 bases are shared with TRBD1. Germline V gene lookup returns CDR1 SNHLY and CDR2 FYNNEI. This CDR3 region has 17 residues. Trimming cost V 4 bases and J 1 base; bases outside gene matches: 9. CDR3 protein: CASSVTRDRVGTDTQYF. CDR3 DNA sequence: TGTGCCAGCAGTGTGACCCGGGACAGGGTGGGCACAGATACGCAGTATTTT.